One sample yielded the 20 T cell receptor beta chains listed below, sequenced in a study of blood T cell repertoires in COVID-19. Some clones are missing from TCRdb's copy, which holds only in-frame ones; the method was immunoSEQ multiplex PCR. Of a few hundred thousand clones listed, around 81% are singletons. Sequencing used PBMCs or T cells enriched from blood (not recorded which). The origin of the receptors is a man aged 25 to 40 with acute COVID-19.

The rearrangement joins TRBV28 to TRBJ1-5, with TRBD1 matching over 8 bases. The CDR3 extends over 16 amino acids. CDR1 MDHEN and CDR2 SYDVKM come from the germline V gene. V lost 4 bases, J lost 0 bases, and 5 bases stayed unmatched. CDR3 region: CASSYRGGYSNQPQHF. As DNA, the CDR3 is TGTGCCAGCAGTTACAGGGGGGGTTATAGCAATCAGCCCCAGCATTTT.

V gene TRBV6-5 combines with J gene TRBJ1-1; the D gene is possibly TRBD1 (5 bases). This CDR3 region has 14 residues. The V end was cut by 5 bases, the J end by 1 base, with 11 bases between. Germline V gene sequence: CDR1 MNHEY, CDR2 SVGAGI. CDR3: CASSQITGNTEAFF. In DNA form, the CDR3 reads TGTGCCAGCAGTCAAATTACAGGGAACACTGAAGCTTTCTTT.

V and J are TRBV12-3 or TRBV12-4 and TRBJ2-2; tentatively, D is TRBD1 (6 bases). Trimming removed 6 bases at V and 3 bases at J, with 8 bases between. The CDR3 contains 13 residues. CDR3 bases: TGTGCCAGCAGGAGACAGGACACCGGGGAGCTGTTTTTT. It codes for CASRRQDTGELFF.

The chain employs TRBV28 and TRBJ1-4, with TRBD1 matching over 8 bases. The germline V gene has CDR1 MDHEN and CDR2 SYDVKM. Unmatched junction bases numbered 2, after V lost 6 bases and J lost 8 bases. The CDR3 extends over 12 amino acids. CDR3 DNA: TGTGCCAGCAGACAGGGGGGGGAAAAACTGTTTTTT. Its translation: CASRQGGEKLFF.

This clone has only one observation. The CDR3 is CASSQADRGRHYEQYF. The CDR3 coding sequence is TGCGCCAGCAGTCAAGCGGACAGGGGGCGTCACTACGAGCAGTACTTC. This sequence joins TRBV23-1 and TRBJ2-7, with TRBD1 matching 11 bases. TRBV23-1 is classed as an ORF, of uncertain function. The CDR3 is 16 amino acids. V lost 2 bases to trimming and J lost 3 bases; unmatched junction nucleotides: 6.

The chain uses TRBV7-2 and TRBJ1-2; D not resolved. The ends were cut back, 1 base at V and 8 bases at J, with 8 bases in the middle. CDR1 and CDR2 (germline): SGHTA, FQGNSA. This CDR3 has 12 residues. The CDR3 DNA follows: TGTGCCAGCAGCTTAGAACTCGGGGGCTACACCTTC. This translates into CASSLELGGYTF.

V usage is TRBV28 and J usage is TRBJ1-3; D is ambiguous. V lost 4 bases and J lost 3, with 7 bases in between. The CDR3 contains 13 residues. Per germline, CDR1 MDHEN and CDR2 SYDVKM. The chain's CDR3 is CASSSSSGNTIYF. Written as DNA, the CDR3 is TGTGCCAGCAGTTCTTCTAGTGGAAACACCATATATTTT.

V is TRBV24-1 and J is TRBJ2-7; D may be TRBD1 (6 bases). V was shortened by 3 bases and J by 2 bases, with 10 bases between the two germline ends. Germline V gene lookup returns CDR1 KGHDR and CDR2 SFDVKD. This CDR3 is built from 14 residues. For the CDR3, the DNA is TGTGCCACCAGTGATCGGACAGCTACCTACGAGCAGTACTTC. Its translation is CATSDRTATYEQYF.

The V call is TRBV25-1, the J call TRBJ2-7; TRBD2 might be the D (6 bases). The CDR3 consists of 12 residues. Germline CDR1 and CDR2: MGHDK and SYGVNS. Trimming removed 5 bases from V and 4 bases from J, with 9 bases in between. The CDR3 region is CASSSGLYEQYF. As DNA, the CDR3 is TGTGCCAGCAGTTCGGGACTGTACGAGCAGTACTTC.

This clone was detected once. The chain couples TRBV12-5 to TRBJ1-5; no definite D call. Germline V lookup: CDR1 LGHNT, CDR2 FRNRAP. CDR3 length equals 15 residues. V shed 5 bases and J shed 4 bases, with 15 bases lying between them. The CDR3 loop reads CASGPAAGRNQPQHF. In DNA, the CDR3 is TGTGCTAGTGGTCCAGCGGCGGGGAGGAATCAGCCCCAGCATTTT.

This rearrangement joins TRBV9 to TRBJ2-3; D is unclear. Germline lookup yields CDR1 SGDLS and CDR2 YYNGEE. Trimming took off 0 bases at V and 2 bases at J, with 10 bases between the two ends. The CDR3 is 15 amino acids. CDR3 residues: CASSVERTFTDTQYF. The CDR3 DNA reads TGTGCCAGCAGCGTAGAACGAACTTTCACAGATACGCAGTATTTT. The whole variable domain, filled in from reference TRBV9 and TRBJ2-3, reads DSGVTQTPKHLITATGQRVTLRCSPRSGDLSVYWYQQSLDQGLQFLIQYYNGEERAKGNILERFSAQQFPDLHSELNLSSLELGDSALYFCASSVERTFTDTQYFGPGTRLTVL.

This chain uses TRBV10-3 with TRBJ2-3; 9 positions match TRBD2. J gave up 0 bases and V 5 bases, and 3 bases lay outside the gene matches. Germline values: CDR1 ENHRY, CDR2 SYGVKD. This CDR3 is built from 15 residues. The CDR3 DNA reads TGTGCCATCAGTCTAGCGGGGACTAGCACAGATACGCAGTATTTT. Translating gives CAISLAGTSTDTQYF.

The chain joins TRBV7-9 to TRBJ1-1, with D possibly being TRBD1 (5 bases). Per the germline V gene, CDR1 is SEHNR and CDR2 is FQNEAQ (reference sequence). The CDR3 extends over 13 amino acids. The germline V and J ends were trimmed by 11 bases and 0 bases, with 13 bases remaining between them. The CDR3 region is CASRGGMNTEAFF. The DNA for the CDR3 is TGTGCCTCTAGGGGAGGGATGAACACTGAAGCTTTCTTT.

This chain uses TRBV6-1 with TRBJ1-5; TRBD1 might be the D (5 bases). V lost 1 base and J 7 bases, leaving 14 bases between the germline ends. Germline values: CDR1 MNHNS, CDR2 SASEGT. The CDR3 totals 15 residues. CDR3 loop: CASSEGGRARQPQHF. The CDR3 bases are TGTGCCAGCAGTGAAGGGGGCAGGGCACGGCAGCCCCAGCATTTT.

V usage is TRBV4-1 and J usage is TRBJ1-6; the match to TRBD1 covers 7 bases. CDR1 MGHRA and CDR2 YSYEKL come from the germline V gene. The CDR3 consists of 16 residues. V shed 4 bases and J 0 bases; nucleotides not matched to a gene: 3. CDR3 nucleotide sequence: TGCGCCAGCAGCCCACAGGGGAGCTCCTATAATTCACCCCTCCACTTT. Translated, it gives CASSPQGSSYNSPLHF.

The rearrangement joins TRBV7-9 to TRBJ2-7; perhaps TRBD1 as D (5 bases). V was trimmed by 5 bases and J by 6 bases, leaving 11 bases between them. CDR3 length: 12 residues. The V gene's germline CDR1 is SEHNR and CDR2 FQNEAQ (reference sequence). The CDR3 DNA reads TGTGCCAGCAGCCATACAGGAGCCGAGCAGTACTTC. Translated: CASSHTGAEQYF.

This sequence joins TRBV19 and TRBJ1-5; D may be TRBD1 (6 bases). CDR1 LNHDA and CDR2 SQIVND come from the germline V gene (reference sequence). This CDR3 is built from 14 residues. The germline V and J ends were trimmed by 5 bases and 11 bases, with 19 bases remaining between them. The CDR3 region has the DNA TGTGCCAGTAGTTCTCCAGGGGATTATAGGTCCCAGCATTTT. Amino acid sequence: CASSSPGDYRSQHF.

The chain uses TRBV15 and TRBJ2-3; weak D call: TRBD2 (5 bases). The V gene's germline CDR1 is LNHNV and CDR2 YYDKDF (reference sequence). V lost 5 bases and J 4 bases, leaving 13 bases between the germline ends. This CDR3 has 14 amino acids. In nucleotides, the CDR3 is TGTGCCACCAGCGACATTACGGGGTCAGATACGCAGTATTTT. Residues: CATSDITGSDTQYF.

V gene TRBV7-7 combines with J gene TRBJ1-5; D is possibly TRBD1 (6 bases). The CDR3 spans 17 residues. Trimming stripped 6 bases from V and 5 bases from J, with 23 bases between. Germline V gives CDR1 SSHAT, CDR2 FNYEAQ (reference sequence). CDR3 nucleotides: TGTGCCAGCAGTGTACGTTATGGCAGGGGAGGGGATCAGCCCCAGCATTTT. This translates into CASSVRYGRGGDQPQHF.

This chain joins TRBV19 and TRBJ2-1, with 7 bases matching TRBD1. The CDR3 loop spans 13 amino acids. The ends lost 7 bases at V and 7 bases at J; junction bases unmatched: 7. CDR1 LNHDA and CDR2 SQIVND come from the germline V gene (reference sequence). This CDR3 reads CASTWTGLNEQFF. In DNA form, the CDR3 reads TGTGCCAGTACCTGGACAGGTCTTAATGAGCAGTTCTTC.